These 8 T cell receptor beta chains share one sample of origin, sequenced in a study of preoperative IRX-2 immunotherapy in early breast cancer. Described treatment: preoperative locoregional IRX-2 cytokine immunotherapy. Some clones are missing from TCRdb's copy, which holds only in-frame ones; the method was immunoSEQ multiplex PCR. The sample has some 840 clones; 65% to 80% are singletons. The input for sequencing was tumor tissue, taken after IRX-2 immunotherapy. All receptors derive from a human donor with breast cancer.

The table lists this clone with a few counts. This chain connects TRBV6-8 to TRBJ2-2; tentatively, D is TRBD1 (6 bases). V lost 6 bases and J 0 bases, leaving 11 bases between the germline ends. The CDR3 spans 15 residues. Germline V lookup: CDR1 MNHGY, CDR2 SAAAGT. CDR3 nucleotide sequence: TGTGCCAGCAGCTACAGGGAGCCGAACACCGGGGAGCTGTTTTTT. It translates to CASSYREPNTGELFF.

The V call is TRBV11-3, the J call TRBJ2-7; the D gene is possibly TRBD2 (5 bases). Trimming removed 1 base at V and 5 bases at J, with 12 bases between. The CDR3 has 14 residues. Looked up from germline, CDR1 is SGHNT and CDR2 is YENEEA. CDR3 residues: CASSLGSGMDEQYF. The CDR3 nucleotides are TGTGCCAGCAGCTTAGGGTCGGGGATGGACGAGCAGTACTTC.

The gene calls are TRBV30 and TRBJ1-2, with 8 bases matching TRBD1. Germline V gene sequence: CDR1 GTSNPN, CDR2 SVGIG (reference sequence). V dropped 5 bases and J dropped 3; count of bases not matched to a gene: 14. This CDR3 contains 16 residues. Here the CDR3 reads CAWLNKGQAVHYGYTF. Written as DNA, the CDR3 is TGTGCCTGGCTAAATAAGGGACAGGCCGTCCACTATGGCTACACCTTC.

The chain is built from TRBV19 and TRBJ1-4; 11 nucleotides match TRBD1. CDR3 length: 14 amino acids. Germline V gene sequence: CDR1 LNHDA, CDR2 SQIVND (reference sequence). V shed 10 bases, J shed 7 bases, and the junction held 8 bases outside the gene matches. This CDR3 is CATRPGQGGEKLFF. CDR3 coding DNA: TGTGCCACCCGGCCGGGACAGGGGGGTGAAAAACTGTTTTTT.

The chain couples TRBV12-5 to TRBJ2-7; no reliable D call. The CDR3 sequence is 14 residues long. CDR1 LGHNT and CDR2 FRNRAP come from the germline V gene. CDR3 DNA sequence: TGTGCCAGCACCGAGACGAGTGGGTTCTACGAGCAGTACTTC. Translation: CASTETSGFYEQYF.

This chain connects TRBV29-1 to TRBJ2-3, with 10 bases lining up with TRBD1. J lost 2 bases, V lost 4 bases, and 15 bases had no gene match. The CDR3 is 18 amino acids. Per germline, CDR1 SQVTM and CDR2 ANQGSEA. The DNA for the CDR3 is TGCAGCGTTGTAGTAGGACAGGGGGTCGTGAGAAACACAGATACGCAGTATTTT. Amino acid sequence: CSVVVGQGVVRNTDTQYF.

This clone is a singleton in its sample. The rearrangement links TRBV14 to TRBJ2-7, with 12 bases aligning to TRBD1. This CDR3 has 15 residues. The germline CDR1 and CDR2 sequences are SGHDN and FVKESK. V was clipped by 4 bases and J by 2 bases; unmatched bases: 3. CDR3 nucleotides: TGTGCCAGCAGCCCCCGGGACAGGGGGCCCTACGAGCAGTACTTC. Protein: CASSPRDRGPYEQYF.

This chain connects TRBV7-6 to TRBJ1-5; 7 positions match TRBD1. Per the germline V gene, CDR1 is SGHVS and CDR2 is FNYEAQ. There are 14 residues in the CDR3. V trimming: 5 bases; J trimming: 2 bases; junction bases outside the gene matches: 3. The CDR3 region has the DNA TGTGCCAGCAGCCTTCAGGGGGGCAATCAGCCCCAGCATTTT. It translates to CASSLQGGNQPQHF.